Each of the 12 T cell receptor beta chains below was sequenced from the same sample in a study of blood T cell repertoires in COVID-19. Clones were sequenced by immunoSEQ multiplex PCR, and TCRdb holds only the in-frame ones, with some missing. The sample records 250,000 or so clones, approximately 86% being singletons. The sample was PBMCs or T cells enriched from blood (not recorded which). Source of these receptors: a young woman who had recovered from COVID-19.

The chain combines TRBV4-1 with TRBJ2-5; possible D gene TRBD1, 6 bases. V was shortened by 2 bases and J by 7 bases, with 17 bases between the two germline ends. CDR3 length equals 15 residues. Germline V lookup: CDR1 MGHRA, CDR2 YSYEKL. This chain's CDR3 is CASSQPPGQPGTQYF. CDR3 DNA: TGCGCCAGCAGCCAACCGCCAGGACAGCCCGGGACCCAGTACTTC.

In this sample, this clone turned up once. The rearrangement uses TRBV19 and TRBJ2-7; the match to TRBD2 covers 7 bases. The V segment lost 3 bases and the J segment 7 bases; nucleotides outside the gene matches: 9. The CDR3 length is 14 residues. Germline V gene data show CDR1 as LNHDA and CDR2 as SQIVND (reference sequence). The CDR3 loop is CASSIGAGVDEQYF. Here the CDR3 DNA reads TGTGCCAGTAGTATTGGTGCGGGAGTAGATGAGCAGTACTTC. The variable domain in full, completed from reference TRBV19 and TRBJ2-7, reads DGGITQSPKYLFRKEGQNVTLSCEQNLNHDAMYWYRQDPGQGLRLIYYSQIVNDFQKGDIAEGYSVSREKKESFPLTVTSAQKNPTAFYLCASSIGAGVDEQYFGPGTRLTVT.

V usage is TRBV2 and J usage is TRBJ2-7; D is possibly TRBD1 (6 bases). The V end was cut by 7 bases, the J end by 0 bases, with 10 bases between. The CDR3 length is 13 residues. Per the germline V gene, CDR1 is SNHLY and CDR2 is FYNNEI. The CDR3 DNA reads as TGTGCCAGCACCCGGGACACCTCCTACGAGCAGTACTTC. This translates into CASTRDTSYEQYF. Full variable domain (missing parts from reference TRBV2 and TRBJ2-7): EPEVTQTPSHQVTQMGQEVILRCVPISNHLYFYWYRQILGQKVEFLVSFYNNEISEKSEIFDDQFSVERPDGSNFTLKIRSTKLEDSAMYFCASTRDTSYEQYFGPGTRLTVT.

J is TRBJ2-2 and V is TRBV5-1; maybe TRBD2 (6 bases). Germline V gene sequence: CDR1 SGHRS, CDR2 YFSETQ. CDR3 length: 15 residues. Trimming took off 6 bases at V and 4 bases at J, with 16 bases between the two ends. The chain's CDR3 is CASNQGTPATGELFF. The CDR3 DNA follows: TGCGCCAGCAACCAAGGGACTCCCGCCACCGGGGAGCTGTTTTTT.

The CDR3 DNA is TGTGCCAGCAGCTTAGCAGGGGACCTCGGGAACACTGAAGCTTTCTTT. This translates into CASSLAGDLGNTEAFF. This chain uses TRBV11-2 with TRBJ1-1, with a tentative D call TRBD1 (6 bases). Germline V gene lookup returns CDR1 SGHAT and CDR2 FQNNGV. V was pared by 1 base and J by 1 base, with 13 bases between. The CDR3 is 16 residues long. The full variable domain, in which reference TRBV11-2 and TRBJ1-1 provide the parts outside the CDR3, is EAGVAQSPRYKIIEKRQSVAFWCNPISGHATLYWYQQILGQGPKLLIQFQNNGVVDDSQLPKDRFSAERLKGVDSTLKIQPAKLEDSAVYLCASSLAGDLGNTEAFFGQGTRLTVV.

The chain joins TRBV24-1 to TRBJ2-5, with D possibly TRBD1 on 5 matching bases. Trimming left V 3 bases short and J 5 bases short, with 18 bases between. The CDR3 length is 16 residues. The V gene's germline CDR1 is KGHDR and CDR2 SFDVKD. This chain's CDR3 is CATSDPNPTELETQYF. The CDR3 nucleotides read TGTGCCACCAGTGATCCCAACCCGACAGAATTGGAGACCCAGTACTTC.

This clone appeared a single time. The chain recombines TRBV2 with TRBJ2-5; 7 bases match TRBD2. Germline V gene sequence: CDR1 SNHLY, CDR2 FYNNEI. J lost 2 bases, V lost 2 bases, and 11 bases had no gene match. The CDR3 covers 17 residues. CDR3 protein: CASSEPLADLQQETQYF. CDR3 coding DNA: TGTGCCAGCAGTGAACCCCTAGCGGACCTACAACAAGAGACCCAGTACTTC.

The V and J genes are TRBV2 and TRBJ2-3, with D perhaps TRBD1 (6 bases). Germline CDR1 is SNHLY and CDR2 is FYNNEI. The CDR3 loop spans 15 amino acids. The V end was cut by 2 bases, the J end by 0 bases, with 9 bases between. This CDR3 reads CASSEQGSSTDTQYF. The CDR3 nucleotides are TGTGCCAGCAGTGAACAGGGGTCTAGCACAGATACGCAGTATTTT.

The rearrangement links TRBV11-3 to TRBJ2-3; 7 positions agree with TRBD1. CDR1 is SGHNT and CDR2 is YENEEA in the germline V gene. V shed 2 bases, J shed 2 bases, and the junction held 7 bases outside the gene matches. The CDR3 totals 16 residues. In nucleotides, the CDR3 is TGTGCCAGCAGCTTATCGTTACAGGGGCCCACAGATACGCAGTATTTT. Translation gives CASSLSLQGPTDTQYF.

The rearrangement links TRBV5-4 to TRBJ1-1; a weak D match, TRBD1 (6 bases). V was cut by 4 bases and J by 1 base, with 8 bases left in between. The CDR3 extends over 13 amino acids. Germline V gene sequence: CDR1 SGHNT, CDR2 YYREEE (reference sequence). This CDR3 is CASSPGQNTEAFF. CDR3 coding DNA: TGTGCCAGCAGCCCGGGACAGAACACTGAAGCTTTCTTT.

The chain carries TRBV13 and TRBJ2-7; the match to TRBD1 covers 7 bases. The germline gives CDR1 PRHDT, CDR2 FYEKMQ (reference sequence). V lost 1 base and J lost 0; bases outside the gene matches: 15. The CDR3 totals 19 residues. DNA for the CDR3: TGTGCCAGCAGCTTAGTCGGCTGGGGACAGCAGACACACTCCTACGAGCAGTACTTC. This gives the protein CASSLVGWGQQTHSYEQYF.

V usage is TRBV12-5 and J usage is TRBJ2-5; D possibly corresponds to TRBD2 (7 bases). V gave up 5 bases and J gave up 4 bases, with 14 bases separating them. The CDR3 has 14 amino acids. The germline gives CDR1 LGHNT, CDR2 FRNRAP. In nucleotides, the CDR3 is TGTGCTAGTGGTCCCAGCGGGACATTAGAGACCCAGTACTTC. This translates into CASGPSGTLETQYF.